Detailed here is one T cell receptor beta chain. What antigen it recognizes has not been identified. Per-nucleotide qualities are absent, and no much larger clonotype sits a single base away. The germline V gene (reference sequence) sets CDR1 to MNHNY and CDR2 to SVGAGI. The CDR3, from cysteine to phenylalanine, totals 14 residues. Just CDR3 DNA is preserved here, 42 bases in frame from base 1. Compared with germline, V lacks 6 bases and J lacks 3 bases; bases without a gene match: 7. This entry belongs to a study of CD4+ T cells in melanoma (dated by TCRdb to the early 2020s). A note on the overall study: Neoantigen-specific CD4+ T cells in human melanoma were investigated in the study. Overall study outcomes, separate from this receptor: The report described a correlation between neoantigen-specific CD4+ T cells and the function of CD8+ T cells, macrophages and B cells. Neoantigen-specific CD4+ T cells in melanoma were reported to show diverse differentiation states.

Preparation of the library involved the immunoSEQ multiplex PCR assay. The clones in this table, taken by TCRdb from immuneACCESS, are in-frame only. Not every clone is retained; where verified, under half of the shortfall comes from an unresolved V gene, and the cause of the rest is unknown. This sample lists about 55,000 clones; 55% to 75% were detected once. The ten largest clones represent about 5.1% of the sample. Patients with melanoma were used as donors. This TCR was sampled from a human donor with melanoma. The chain is assembled from TRBV6-6 and TRBJ2-7, with 8 bases aligning to TRBD2. The sample was tumor tissue. Read as DNA, the sequence is TGTGCCAGCAGCCTTCCGGCGGGGGGCTACGAGCAGTACTTC. This yields the protein CASSLPAGGYEQYF.